These 10 T cell receptor beta chains share one sample of origin, sequenced in a study of blood T cell repertoires in COVID-19. Here immunoSEQ multiplex PCR was the method, and the copy in TCRdb shows in-frame clones only, minus some. The sample lists about 65,000 clones; roughly 82% were seen once. Sequencing input: peripheral blood. All receptors derive from a human donor in a cohort sampled during active COVID-19.

The V gene is TRBV11-2, the J gene TRBJ1-1; perhaps TRBD1 as D (5 bases). The V gene lost 5 bases and the J gene lost 1 base, with 8 bases spanning the gap. Germline CDR1 and CDR2: SGHAT and FQNNGV. The CDR3 sequence is 13 residues long. The CDR3 bases are TGTGCCAGCAGCATGGACACGAACACTGAAGCTTTCTTT. Translation: CASSMDTNTEAFF.

Only a few counts were recorded for this clone. This is likely a read error, given that the CDR3 carries no conserved phenylalanine or tryptophan at its end. Because the CDR3's place on the DNA is in doubt, the DNA is left out and the CDR3 is given as listed by TCRdb. The chain has TRBV6-4 and TRBJ1-4; TRBD1, the table's D call, was not compared with the DNA. The CDR3 length equals 11 residues, ends included. The germline V gene encodes CDR1 MRHNA and CDR2 SNTAGT. The CDR3 loop reads CASSDYVRASI.

This clone has a single count. The J gene is TRBJ2-4, the V gene TRBV2; D is perhaps TRBD2 (6 bases). Germline values: CDR1 SNHLY, CDR2 FYNNEI. The V gene lost 6 bases and the J gene lost 8 bases, with 20 bases spanning the gap. There are 15 residues in the CDR3. CDR3 residues: CASRMGGRAVDIQYF. CDR3 sequence (DNA): TGTGCCAGCAGGATGGGGGGTAGGGCCGTGGACATTCAGTACTTC.

The CDR3 reads CASSLWGGTQETQYF. CDR3 sequence (DNA): TGCGCCAGCAGCCTCTGGGGGGGAACCCAAGAGACCCAGTACTTC. The chain combines TRBV5-1 with TRBJ2-5; 7 nucleotides align to TRBD2. CDR1 and CDR2 from the germline V gene are SGHRS and YFSETQ. V shed 4 bases and J 1 base; nucleotides not matched to a gene: 7. The CDR3 loop spans 15 amino acids.

This clone appeared a few times. The V call is TRBV7-7, the J call TRBJ1-5; D is perhaps TRBD1 (5 bases). This CDR3 has 14 amino acids. CDR1 is SSHAT and CDR2 is FNYEAQ in the germline V gene (reference sequence). V was trimmed by 4 bases and J by 3 bases, leaving 10 bases between them. Written as DNA, the CDR3 is TGTGCCAGCAGCTCCAAAGGGGACAATCAGCCCCAGCATTTT. Translating gives CASSSKGDNQPQHF.

This clone was counted only a few times. The chain joins TRBV28 to TRBJ1-2, with D possibly TRBD1 on 6 matching bases. In germline, CDR1 is MDHEN, CDR2 SYDVKM. Trimming removed 5 bases at V and 7 bases at J, with 14 bases between. The CDR3 sequence is 13 residues long. The DNA of the CDR3 is TGTGCCAGCAGTCCGGGGGGGCCAGTTGGCTACACCTTC. Translating gives CASSPGGPVGYTF.

The chain links TRBV7-2 to TRBJ2-5; D is undetermined. The V end lost 1 base, the J end lost 2 bases, and 14 bases lay between the germline ends. This CDR3 region has 16 residues. Germline V gene data show CDR1 as SGHTA and CDR2 as FQGNSA. CDR3: CASSLGNTRGQETQYF. As DNA, the CDR3 is TGTGCCAGCAGCTTAGGGAATACACGAGGTCAAGAGACCCAGTACTTC.

CDR3 in amino acids: CASSPKGASNSPLHF. The CDR3, as DNA: TGTGCCAGCTCACCAAAGGGAGCAAGCAATTCACCCCTCCACTTT. This chain connects TRBV18 to TRBJ1-6; D is unclear. Germline assignment: CDR1 KGHSH and CDR2 LQKENI. Trimming cost V 2 bases and J 7 bases, with 12 bases left between them. This CDR3 has 15 residues.

The chain employs TRBV5-6 and TRBJ1-4, with 8 bases that match TRBD1. CDR3 length: 14 residues. Germline V gives CDR1 SGHDT, CDR2 YYEEEE. The junction had 2 bases not matched to a gene; V was cut back by 5 bases and J by 2 bases. CDR3 DNA: TGTGCCAGCAGTGGACAGGGCACTAATGAAAAACTGTTTTTT. As protein: CASSGQGTNEKLFF.

CDR3 in amino acids: CASSLPGLFHEQYF. In DNA form, the CDR3 reads TGTGCCAGCAGCTTGCCGGGACTCTTCCACGAGCAGTACTTC. The chain has TRBV5-6 and TRBJ2-7, with D maybe TRBD2 (6 bases). The CDR3 is made up of 14 amino acids. V lost 1 base, J lost 5 bases, and 13 bases lay in between. Germline CDR1 SGHDT, CDR2 YYEEEE.